Below, one T cell receptor (beta chain) is given with its context. What it recognizes is unknown. The sample is drawn from a study of OX40 agonist ivuxolimab in advanced cancers. Study-level findings and limits: Nonresponders included some who also had low normalized T-cell clonal expansion. Partial responders dosed at 0.1-3.0 mg/kg displayed clonal expansion ranking among the lowest.

Germline CDR1 reads SGHNT; CDR2 reads YYREEE (reference sequence). V dropped 0 bases and J dropped 5; count of bases not matched to a gene: 5. The CDR3 contains 15 residues. The table came from immunoSEQ multiplex PCR; TCRdb's copy has only in-frame clones and leaves some out. The table records 50,000 or so clones, about 82% of them present only once. The receptor was derived from an adult with an advanced solid tumor such as melanoma, head and neck, liver or kidney cancer. The chain joins TRBV5-4 to TRBJ1-2; TRBD1 matches 9 bases. Sample: CD4+ or CD8+ T cells sorted from blood, taken in a trial of the OX40 agonist ivuxolimab. The CDR3 loop reads CASSLAAGTGYGYTF. The CDR3 DNA follows: TGTGCCAGCAGCTTGGCCGCCGGGACAGGGTATGGCTACACCTTC.